These 17 T cell receptor beta chains were sequenced from one sample in a study of blood T cell repertoires in COVID-19. Method: immunoSEQ multiplex PCR; TCRdb's copy keeps in-frame clones and lacks some. The data show roughly 60,000 clones, with approximately 77% seen just once and around 32% held by the top ten. Source material: peripheral blood. The source is a human donor in a cohort sampled during active COVID-19.

The chain couples TRBV5-4 to TRBJ2-1, with 9 positions matching TRBD2. Germline V gives CDR1 SGHNT, CDR2 YYREEE (reference sequence). This CDR3 comprises 15 residues. Losses at the gene ends were 4 bases for V and 4 bases for J; bases not matched to a gene: 6. Written as DNA, the CDR3 is TGTGCCAGCAGCCAAGGGACTAGCAGATACAATGAGCAGTTCTTC. It yields the protein CASSQGTSRYNEQFF.

The rearrangement joins TRBV18 to TRBJ2-5; D might be TRBD1 (6 bases). Looked up from germline, CDR1 is KGHSH and CDR2 is LQKENI. V was pared by 3 bases and J by 9 bases, with 14 bases between. This CDR3 has 13 residues. This CDR3 is CASSPDRVRAQYF. The CDR3, as DNA: TGTGCCAGCTCACCGGACAGAGTAAGGGCCCAGTACTTC.

The rearrangement joins TRBV7-2 to TRBJ2-2; 8 bases are shared with TRBD1. The CDR3 contains 15 residues. The germline gives CDR1 SGHTA, CDR2 FQGNSA. With 5 bases clipped from V and 1 base from J, the junction kept 3 bases outside the gene matches. CDR3 protein: CASSGTGGNTGELFF. The CDR3 bases are TGTGCCAGCAGCGGAACAGGGGGGAACACCGGGGAGCTGTTTTTT.

The chain uses TRBV12-5 and TRBJ2-5; D possibly corresponds to TRBD1 (6 bases). Trimming pared 3 bases from V and 5 bases from J, leaving 7 bases between. This CDR3 is 12 amino acids long. The germline CDR1 and CDR2 sequences are LGHNT and FRNRAP. In DNA, the CDR3 is TGTGCTAGTGGTTTAGGACAGGAGACCCAGTACTTC. Protein product: CASGLGQETQYF.

The V gene is TRBV5-4, the J gene TRBJ1-3, with TRBD1 as a possible D gene (6 bases). This CDR3 contains 17 residues. Trimming stripped 0 bases from V and 2 bases from J, with 15 bases between. Germline V lookup: CDR1 SGHNT, CDR2 YYREEE (reference sequence). Here the CDR3 reads CASSLVGRGFPGNTIYF. For the CDR3, the DNA is TGTGCCAGCAGCTTGGTCGGCAGGGGATTCCCTGGAAACACCATATATTTT.

The chain employs TRBV10-3 and TRBJ2-1; D remains unclear. The germline V and J ends were trimmed by 0 bases and 9 bases, with 24 bases remaining between them. This CDR3 has 18 amino acids. Germline lookup yields CDR1 ENHRY and CDR2 SYGVKD. CDR3 in amino acids: CAISESTPGLARLGEQFF. The CDR3 region has the DNA TGTGCCATCAGTGAGTCCACCCCTGGGTTGGCGAGGCTGGGTGAGCAGTTCTTC.

The V call is TRBV29-1, the J call TRBJ2-1; no reliable D call. The germline V and J ends were trimmed by 7 bases and 11 bases, with 15 bases remaining between them. CDR1 is SQVTM, CDR2 ANQGSEA, per germline. The CDR3 loop spans 11 amino acids. The CDR3 reads CSAYSEAQQFF. The CDR3 coding sequence is TGCAGCGCCTATTCCGAGGCCCAGCAGTTCTTC.

This clone was counted a few times. The chain recombines TRBV18 with TRBJ2-3, with TRBD2 identical over 8 bases. Per the germline V gene, CDR1 is KGHSH and CDR2 is LQKENI. V was pared by 1 base and J by 6 bases, with 15 bases of the junction left unmatched. The CDR3 extends over 18 amino acids. The CDR3 DNA reads TGTGCCAGCTCACCACTAATCGGGCTAGCGGGTAAAGGGGATACGCAGTATTTT. It encodes CASSPLIGLAGKGDTQYF.

This clone was found once. The chain recombines TRBV4-1 with TRBJ1-4, with D tentatively TRBD1 (5 bases). Deletions cut 1 base from V and 4 bases from J, with 13 bases between. CDR3 length: 16 amino acids. Germline-derived CDR1 and CDR2 are MGHRA and YSYEKL. The CDR3 is CASSQASMTVNEKLFF. DNA for the CDR3: TGCGCCAGCAGCCAAGCCTCGATGACAGTTAATGAAAAACTGTTTTTT.

On this clone itself: Other DNA sequences in this specimen translate into the identical CDR3. V and J are TRBV6-5 and TRBJ1-1; D gene ambiguous. Trimming cost V 7 bases and J 5 bases, with 8 bases left between them. Looked up from germline, CDR1 is MNHEY and CDR2 is SVGAGI. The CDR3 has 11 residues. The CDR3 nucleotides read TGTGCCAGCATACGGGGAACTGAAGCTTTCTTT. Translating it yields CASIRGTEAFF.

The V and J genes are TRBV23-1 and TRBJ1-2; tentatively, D is TRBD1 (5 bases). TRBV23-1 carries the ORF label, with uncertain function. The CDR3 sequence is 9 residues long. The V end lost 6 bases, the J end lost 11 bases, and 7 bases lay between the germline ends. The CDR3 DNA reads TGCGCCAGCAGCTCAGGGTACACCTTC. Translated: CASSSGYTF.

This rearrangement joins TRBV5-5 to TRBJ2-5; the D gene is possibly TRBD2 (5 bases). CDR3 length: 15 amino acids. Germline V gene data show CDR1 as SGHKS and CDR2 as YYEKEE (reference sequence). V shed 2 bases and J shed 5 bases, with 16 bases lying between them. The CDR3 here is CASSLTGNNIETQYF. The CDR3 DNA follows: TGTGCCAGCAGCTTAACCGGGAACAACATTGAGACCCAGTACTTC.

The chain couples TRBV5-6 to TRBJ1-3; no clear D. V was clipped by 3 bases and J by 0 bases, with 10 bases between them. The CDR3 runs to 15 residues. In germline, CDR1 is SGHDT, CDR2 YYEEEE. CDR3 nucleotide sequence: TGTGCCAGCAGCTACTCAGCGGTCTCTGGAAACACCATATATTTT. Translating gives CASSYSAVSGNTIYF.

This chain uses TRBV7-9 with TRBJ1-1; 8 bases line up with TRBD1. The CDR3 has 13 residues. V shed 5 bases and J 4 bases; nucleotides not matched to a gene: 3. Germline V gives CDR1 SEHNR, CDR2 FQNEAQ (reference sequence). CDR3 nucleotides: TGTGCCAGCAGCACCGGACAGGGCACTGAAGCTTTCTTT. Its protein product is CASSTGQGTEAFF.

This clone was found a few times. This sequence joins TRBV4-3 and TRBJ2-6; 7 bases match TRBD2. The germline CDR1 and CDR2 sequences are LGHNA and YSLEER. This CDR3 spans 20 amino acids. J lost 0 bases, V lost 0 bases, and 11 bases had no gene match. CDR3 in DNA: TGCGCCAGCAGCCAAGATATGGGGCAGTGGACTAGCTCTGGGGCCAACGTCCTGACTTTC. Its translation is CASSQDMGQWTSSGANVLTF.

V and J are TRBV6-6 and TRBJ1-5; D remains ambiguous. The CDR3 has 14 residues. CDR1 is MNHNY and CDR2 is SVGAGI in the germline V gene (reference sequence). Trimming pared 3 bases from V and 3 bases from J, leaving 9 bases between. CDR3 in amino acids: CASSYTGNNQPQHF. The DNA for the CDR3 is TGTGCCAGCAGTTATACCGGGAACAATCAGCCCCAGCATTTT.

The chain uses TRBV24-1 and TRBJ2-1; D is possibly TRBD2 (6 bases). Trimming shortened V by 1 base and J by 8 bases, and 17 bases separated the two germline ends. Germline lookup yields CDR1 KGHDR and CDR2 SFDVKD. The CDR3 runs to 16 residues. DNA for the CDR3: TGTGCCACCAGTGATTTCCGGGGGATGAATGGTCATGAGCAGTTCTTC. It encodes CATSDFRGMNGHEQFF.